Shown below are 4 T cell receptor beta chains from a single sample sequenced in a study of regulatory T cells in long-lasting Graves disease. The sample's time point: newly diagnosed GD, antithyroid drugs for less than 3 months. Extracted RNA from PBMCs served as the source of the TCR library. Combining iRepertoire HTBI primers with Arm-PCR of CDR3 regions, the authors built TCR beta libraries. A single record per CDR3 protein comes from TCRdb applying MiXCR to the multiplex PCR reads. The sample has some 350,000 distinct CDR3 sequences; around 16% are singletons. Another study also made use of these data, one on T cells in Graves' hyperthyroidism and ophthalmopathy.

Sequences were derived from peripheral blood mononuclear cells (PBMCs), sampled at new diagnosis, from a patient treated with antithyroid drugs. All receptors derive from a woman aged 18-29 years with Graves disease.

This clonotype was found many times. CDR3 protein: CASSYYRGLGKTQYF. The CDR3 region has the DNA TGCGCCAGCAGCTACTACAGGGGGCTTGGGAAGACCCAGTACTTC. The V gene is TRBV5-1, the J gene TRBJ2-1; 9 bases line up with TRBD1. The J call may be incorrect, as the DNA end agrees better with TRBJ2-5. This CDR3 region has 15 residues. The V gene's germline CDR1 is SGHRS and CDR2 YFSETQ.

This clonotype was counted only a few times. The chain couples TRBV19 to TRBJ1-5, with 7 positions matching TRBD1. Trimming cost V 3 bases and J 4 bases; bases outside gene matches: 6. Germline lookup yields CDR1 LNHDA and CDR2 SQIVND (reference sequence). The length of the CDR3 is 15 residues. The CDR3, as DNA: TGTGCCAGTAGTATTTCGGCAGGGGGGAATCAGCCCCAGCATTTT. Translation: CASSISAGGNQPQHF.

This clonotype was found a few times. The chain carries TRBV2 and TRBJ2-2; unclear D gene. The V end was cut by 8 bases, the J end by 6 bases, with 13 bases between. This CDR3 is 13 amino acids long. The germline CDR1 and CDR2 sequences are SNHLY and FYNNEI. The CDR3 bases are TGTGCCAGCGCCATGCTTGGGGCCGGGGAGCTGTTTTTT. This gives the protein CASAMLGAGELFF.

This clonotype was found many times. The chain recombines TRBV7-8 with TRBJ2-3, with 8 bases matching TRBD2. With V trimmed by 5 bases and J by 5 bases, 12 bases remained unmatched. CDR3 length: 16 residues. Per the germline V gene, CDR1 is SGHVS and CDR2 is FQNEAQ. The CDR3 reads CASSPRAGGARDTQYF. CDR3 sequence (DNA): TGTGCCAGCAGCCCTCGGGCGGGGGGCGCACGAGATACGCAGTATTTT.